Each of the 14 T cell receptor beta chains below was sequenced from the same sample in a study of cytomegalovirus exposure and HLA in healthy donors. It was with 60 Vbeta and 13 Jbeta primers that the PCR ran. Sequencing was performed with immunoSEQ multiplex PCR; in TCRdb, only in-frame clones are kept and a portion is missing. The table shows some 130,000 clones, with about 80% occurring only once. Sequencing was carried out using PBMCs. All receptors come from a man in his thirties or forties in good health and CMV-seronegative.

The CDR3 region has the DNA TGTGCTAGCTCGCGGGCTAGCGGGAGGGGGAGTACGCAGTATTTT. It encodes CASSRASGRGSTQYF. This chain uses TRBV7-7 with TRBJ2-3, with 12 bases aligning to TRBD2. The CDR3 is made up of 15 amino acids. Germline V gene sequence: CDR1 SSHAT, CDR2 FNYEAQ (reference sequence).

This clone was counted a few times. The chain couples TRBV6-1 to TRBJ1-1; D is perhaps TRBD1 (5 bases). The V gene lost 2 bases and the J gene lost 1 base, with 11 bases spanning the gap. CDR3 size: 15 residues. Germline V gene sequence: CDR1 MNHNS, CDR2 SASEGT. CDR3 protein: CASSEYGRGNTEAFF. The DNA for the CDR3 is TGTGCCAGCAGTGAATACGGGAGGGGGAACACTGAAGCTTTCTTT.

The rearrangement uses TRBV6-6 and TRBJ1-5; no clear D. Per the germline V gene, CDR1 is MNHNY and CDR2 is SVGAGI (reference sequence). The CDR3 is made up of 14 amino acids. The germline V and J ends were trimmed by 5 bases and 6 bases, with 14 bases remaining between them. This CDR3 is CASSPRWEGQPQHF. CDR3 nucleotide sequence: TGTGCCAGCAGTCCCAGGTGGGAGGGTCAGCCCCAGCATTTT.

This clone turned up a few times. In DNA, the CDR3 is TGTGCCAGCACCAGGTGGCCACGGGAGACCCAGTACTTC. It codes for CASTRWPRETQYF. The rearrangement uses TRBV2 and TRBJ2-5; D gene uncertain. There are 13 residues in the CDR3. Per the germline V gene, CDR1 is SNHLY and CDR2 is FYNNEI. The V end was cut by 7 bases, the J end by 5 bases, with 14 bases between.

This clone was observed once. The chain employs TRBV21-1 and TRBJ2-1; the D call in the table, TRBD2, was not verified against the DNA. TRBV21-1 is noted as a pseudogene. This CDR3 spans 16 amino acids. The CDR3 region has the DNA TGTGCCAGCACCCGGGAGGACGGTCACTCCTACAATGAGCAGTTCTTC. Its translation is CASTREDGHSYNEQFF.

The CDR3 is CASTPRLGQGQNYEQYF. CDR3 bases: TGTGCCAGCACCCCGAGACTTGGACAGGGTCAGAATTACGAGCAGTACTTC. This chain connects TRBV7-9 to TRBJ2-5; TRBD1 matches at 8 bases. The J call may be faulty, since TRBJ2-7 better matches the DNA end. The V gene's germline CDR1 is SEHNR and CDR2 FQNEAQ (reference sequence). The CDR3 spans 17 residues.

This chain uses TRBV5-1 with TRBJ2-3; perhaps TRBD1 as D (5 bases). CDR1 and CDR2 (germline): SGHRS, YFSETQ. CDR3 size: 15 residues. The V and J ends lost 0 bases and 0 bases respectively, with 8 bases between them. This chain's CDR3 is CASSLVTASTDTQYF. The CDR3 DNA follows: TGCGCCAGCAGCTTGGTGACAGCTAGCACAGATACGCAGTATTTT.

The rearrangement uses TRBV7-6 and TRBJ2-3; TRBD1 aligns across 7 bases. V lost 5 bases and J lost 6; bases outside the gene matches: 11. Germline lookup yields CDR1 SGHVS and CDR2 FNYEAQ. The CDR3 is made up of 15 amino acids. As DNA, the CDR3 is TGTGCCAGCAGCCGGGTGGCAGGGGGATCCGATACGCAGTATTTT. Translating gives CASSRVAGGSDTQYF.

J is TRBJ2-7 and V is TRBV7-8; 9 bases match TRBD1. CDR1 and CDR2 (germline): SGHVS, FQNEAQ. The V segment lost 6 bases and the J segment 3 bases; nucleotides outside the gene matches: 15. The CDR3 contains 17 residues. CDR3 loop: CASRSFGTGIGYYEQYF. In DNA form, the CDR3 reads TGTGCCAGCAGATCTTTCGGGACAGGGATCGGCTACTACGAGCAGTACTTC.

J is TRBJ2-1 and V is TRBV29-1, with a possible D match to TRBD1 (5 bases). V shed 0 bases and J shed 6 bases, with 18 bases lying between them. Germline V gene sequence: CDR1 SQVTM, CDR2 ANQGSEA. CDR3 length: 16 residues. The chain's CDR3 is CSVEDPAGLRGNEQFF. CDR3 bases: TGCAGCGTTGAAGATCCGGCAGGGCTAAGAGGCAATGAGCAGTTCTTC.

This sequence joins TRBV5-7 and TRBJ2-5, with 7 bases matching TRBD2. TRBJ2-7 matches the DNA end more closely, so the J call is doubtful. TRBV5-7 is an ORF for which the function is uncertain. This CDR3 spans 18 amino acids. CDR3 DNA sequence: TGTGCCAGCAGAACCCAAATAAAGGCTGGGAGGGAGCTCTACGAGCAGTACTTC. It codes for CASRTQIKAGRELYEQYF.

The chain has TRBV6-1 and TRBJ2-2; TRBD1 is a possible D gene (5 bases). The V and J ends lost 2 bases and 3 bases respectively, with 10 bases between them. The CDR3 runs 15 residues. CDR1 and CDR2 from the germline V gene are MNHNS and SASEGT. CDR3 DNA: TGTGCCAGCAGTGAACCCAGGGTGGACACCGGGGAGCTGTTTTTT. Translation: CASSEPRVDTGELFF.

V is TRBV5-1 and J is TRBJ2-7, with 8 bases fitting TRBD2. This CDR3 has 15 amino acids. The V gene end was trimmed by 3 bases and the J gene end by 2 bases; junction bases not matched to a gene: 7. Germline values: CDR1 SGHRS, CDR2 YFSETQ. CDR3: CASSSLAGLTYEQYF. CDR3 DNA: TGCGCCAGCAGCTCGCTAGCGGGTCTAACCTACGAGCAGTACTTC.

The chain carries TRBV28 and TRBJ2-7, with D tentatively TRBD1 (6 bases). The V gene lost 3 bases and the J gene lost 3 bases, with 15 bases spanning the gap. The CDR3 spans 15 residues. Germline CDR1 and CDR2: MDHEN and SYDVKM. The CDR3 spells CASSLPGHLGYEQYF. The CDR3 bases are TGTGCCAGCAGTTTGCCGGGACACCTAGGCTACGAGCAGTACTTC.